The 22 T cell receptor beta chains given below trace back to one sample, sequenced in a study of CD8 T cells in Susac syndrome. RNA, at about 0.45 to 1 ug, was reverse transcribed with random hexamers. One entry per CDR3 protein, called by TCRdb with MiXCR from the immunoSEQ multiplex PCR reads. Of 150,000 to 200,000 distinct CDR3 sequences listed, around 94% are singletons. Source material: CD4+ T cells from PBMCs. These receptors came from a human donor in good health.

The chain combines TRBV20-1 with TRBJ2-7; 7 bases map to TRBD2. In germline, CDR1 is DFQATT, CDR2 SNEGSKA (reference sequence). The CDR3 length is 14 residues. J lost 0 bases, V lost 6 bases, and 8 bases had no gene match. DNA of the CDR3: TGCAGTGCCGGGCGCGGGGGATCCTCCTACGAGCAGTACTTC. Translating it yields CSAGRGGSSYEQYF.

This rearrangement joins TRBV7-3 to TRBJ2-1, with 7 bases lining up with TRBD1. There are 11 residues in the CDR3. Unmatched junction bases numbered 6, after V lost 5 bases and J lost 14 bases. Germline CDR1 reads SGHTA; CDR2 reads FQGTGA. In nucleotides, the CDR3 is TGTGCCAGCAGCCCAGGGGGTGGGGAGTTCTTC. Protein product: CASSPGGGEFF.

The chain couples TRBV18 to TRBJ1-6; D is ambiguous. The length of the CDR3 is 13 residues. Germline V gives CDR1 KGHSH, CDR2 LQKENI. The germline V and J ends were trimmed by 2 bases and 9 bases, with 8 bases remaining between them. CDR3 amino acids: CASSPGSGSPLHF. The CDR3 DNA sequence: TGTGCCAGCTCACCAGGGAGCGGTTCACCCCTCCACTTT.

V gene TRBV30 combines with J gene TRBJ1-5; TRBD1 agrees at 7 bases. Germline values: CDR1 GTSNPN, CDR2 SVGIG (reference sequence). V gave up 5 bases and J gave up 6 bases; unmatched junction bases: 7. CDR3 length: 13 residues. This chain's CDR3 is CAWDRAPGQPQHF. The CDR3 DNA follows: TGTGCCTGGGACAGGGCACCCGGTCAGCCCCAGCATTTT. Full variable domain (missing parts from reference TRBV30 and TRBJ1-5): SQTIHQWPATLVQPVGSPLSLECTVEGTSNPNLYWYRQAAGRGLQLLFYSVGIGQISSEVPQNLSASRPQDRQFILSSKKLLLSDSGFYLCAWDRAPGQPQHFGDGTRLSIL.

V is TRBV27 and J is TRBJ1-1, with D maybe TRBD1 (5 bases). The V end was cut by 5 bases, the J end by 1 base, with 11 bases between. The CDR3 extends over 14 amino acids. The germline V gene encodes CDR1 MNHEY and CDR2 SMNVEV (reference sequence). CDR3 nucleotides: TGTGCCAGCAGTATTGGGACGGGGAACACTGAAGCTTTCTTT. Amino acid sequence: CASSIGTGNTEAFF.

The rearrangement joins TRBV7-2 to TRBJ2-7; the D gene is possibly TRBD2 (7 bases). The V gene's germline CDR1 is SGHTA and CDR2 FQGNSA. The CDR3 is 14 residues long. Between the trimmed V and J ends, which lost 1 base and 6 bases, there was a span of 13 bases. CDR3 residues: CASSLVVGGPEQYF. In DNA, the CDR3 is TGTGCCAGCAGCTTAGTGGTGGGGGGGCCCGAGCAGTACTTC.

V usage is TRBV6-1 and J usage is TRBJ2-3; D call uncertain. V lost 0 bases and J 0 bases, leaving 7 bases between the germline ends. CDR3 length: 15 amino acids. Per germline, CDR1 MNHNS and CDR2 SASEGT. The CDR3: CASSEALQSTDTQYF. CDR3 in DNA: TGTGCCAGCAGTGAAGCGCTTCAAAGCACAGATACGCAGTATTTT.

CDR3 in DNA: TGTGCCAGCTTGGGGGGCAGCTCCTACAATGAGCAGTTCTTC. Its translation: CASLGGSSYNEQFF. V and J are TRBV28 and TRBJ2-1, with D possibly called TRBD1 or TRBD2 (6 bases each). The CDR3 loop spans 14 amino acids. Per the germline V gene, CDR1 is MDHEN and CDR2 is SYDVKM. V lost 8 bases to trimming and J lost 0 bases, with 11 bases between them.

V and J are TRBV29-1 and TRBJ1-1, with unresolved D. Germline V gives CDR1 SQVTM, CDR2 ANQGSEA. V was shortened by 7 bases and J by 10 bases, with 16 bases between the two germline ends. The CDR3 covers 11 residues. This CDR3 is CSALCSMGAFF. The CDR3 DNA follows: TGCAGCGCCCTTTGCTCGATGGGAGCTTTCTTT.

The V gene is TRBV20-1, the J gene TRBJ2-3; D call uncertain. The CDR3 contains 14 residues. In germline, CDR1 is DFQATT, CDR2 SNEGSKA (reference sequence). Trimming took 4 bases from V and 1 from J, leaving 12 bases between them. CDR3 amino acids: CSAKAPIGTDTQYF. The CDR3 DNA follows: TGCAGTGCTAAAGCCCCGATAGGCACAGATACGCAGTATTTT.

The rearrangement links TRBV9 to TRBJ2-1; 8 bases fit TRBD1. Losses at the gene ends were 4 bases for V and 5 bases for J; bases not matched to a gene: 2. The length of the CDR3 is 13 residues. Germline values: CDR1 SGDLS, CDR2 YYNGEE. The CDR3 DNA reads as TGTGCCAGCAGCCTGACAGGGGACAATGAGCAGTTCTTC. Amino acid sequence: CASSLTGDNEQFF.

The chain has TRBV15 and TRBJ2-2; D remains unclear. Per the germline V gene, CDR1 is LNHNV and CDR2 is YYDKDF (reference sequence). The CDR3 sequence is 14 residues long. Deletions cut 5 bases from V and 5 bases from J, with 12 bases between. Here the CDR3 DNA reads TGTGCCACCAGCGTCGCTCCCAAAACCGGGGAGCTGTTTTTT. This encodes CATSVAPKTGELFF.

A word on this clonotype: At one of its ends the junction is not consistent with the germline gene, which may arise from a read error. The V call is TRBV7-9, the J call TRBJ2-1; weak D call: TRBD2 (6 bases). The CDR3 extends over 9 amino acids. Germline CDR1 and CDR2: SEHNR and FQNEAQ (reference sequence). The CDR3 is CAGNNEQFF. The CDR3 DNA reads TGCGCGGGAAACAATGAGCAGTTCTTC.

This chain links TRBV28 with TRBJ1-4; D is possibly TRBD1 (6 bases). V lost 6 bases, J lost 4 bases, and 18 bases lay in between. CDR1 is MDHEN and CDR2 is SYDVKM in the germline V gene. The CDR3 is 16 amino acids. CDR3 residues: CASRTTRTEFNEKLFF. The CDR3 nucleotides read TGTGCCAGCAGGACAACTAGGACAGAATTTAATGAAAAACTGTTTTTT.

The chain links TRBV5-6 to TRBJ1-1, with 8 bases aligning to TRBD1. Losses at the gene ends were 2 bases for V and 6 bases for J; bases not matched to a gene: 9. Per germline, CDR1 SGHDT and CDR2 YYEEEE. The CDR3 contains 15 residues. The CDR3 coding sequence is TGTGCCAGCAGCTTCTCCGGACAGGGAGGCGCTGAAGCTTTCTTT. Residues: CASSFSGQGGAEAFF.

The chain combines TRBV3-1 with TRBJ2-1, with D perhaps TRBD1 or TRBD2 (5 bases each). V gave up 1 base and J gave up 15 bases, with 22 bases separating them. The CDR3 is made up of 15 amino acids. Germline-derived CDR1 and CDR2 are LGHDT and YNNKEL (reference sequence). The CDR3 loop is CASSQVPGGVTPSFF. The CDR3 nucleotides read TGTGCCAGCAGCCAAGTCCCTGGGGGAGTCACGCCCTCGTTCTTC.

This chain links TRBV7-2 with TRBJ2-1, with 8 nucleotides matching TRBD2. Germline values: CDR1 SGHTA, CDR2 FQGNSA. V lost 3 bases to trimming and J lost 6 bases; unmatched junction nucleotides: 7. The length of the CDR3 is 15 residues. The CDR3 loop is CASSFQRGRSNEQFF. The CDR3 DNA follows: TGTGCCAGCAGCTTTCAGCGGGGGAGGAGCAATGAGCAGTTCTTC.

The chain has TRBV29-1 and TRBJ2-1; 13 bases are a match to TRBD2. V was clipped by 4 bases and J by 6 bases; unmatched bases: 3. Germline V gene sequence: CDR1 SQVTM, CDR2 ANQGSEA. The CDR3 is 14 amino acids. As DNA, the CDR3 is TGCAGCGTTGTGACTAGCGGGGGGCGCAATGAGCAGTTCTTC. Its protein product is CSVVTSGGRNEQFF.

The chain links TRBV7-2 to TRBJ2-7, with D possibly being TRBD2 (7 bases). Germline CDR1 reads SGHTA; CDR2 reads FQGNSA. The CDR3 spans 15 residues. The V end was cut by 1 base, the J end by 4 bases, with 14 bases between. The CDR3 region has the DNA TGTGCCAGCAGCTTAGGTGACGGGGGGCTTTACGAGCAGTACTTC. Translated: CASSLGDGGLYEQYF.

The CDR3 region is CASSQPYMNTEAFF. The CDR3 DNA follows: TGCGCCAGCAGTCAGCCGTACATGAACACTGAAGCTTTCTTT. The chain employs TRBV23-1 and TRBJ1-1; D uncertain. TRBV23-1 is sorted into the ORF group, with uncertain function. There are 14 residues in the CDR3. Between the trimmed V and J ends, which lost 3 bases and 0 bases, there was a span of 8 bases.

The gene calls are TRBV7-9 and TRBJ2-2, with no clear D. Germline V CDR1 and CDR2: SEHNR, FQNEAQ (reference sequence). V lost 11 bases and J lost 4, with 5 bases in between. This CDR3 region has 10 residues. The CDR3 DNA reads TGTGCCGGCCGCACCGGGGAGCTGTTTTTT. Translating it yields CAGRTGELFF.

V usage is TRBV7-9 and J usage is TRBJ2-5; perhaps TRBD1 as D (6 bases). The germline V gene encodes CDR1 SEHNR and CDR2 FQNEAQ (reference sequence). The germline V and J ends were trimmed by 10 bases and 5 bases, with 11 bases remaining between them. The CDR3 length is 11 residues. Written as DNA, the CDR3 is TGTGCCATATCAGGGGAGGAGACCCAGTACTTC. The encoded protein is CAISGEETQYF. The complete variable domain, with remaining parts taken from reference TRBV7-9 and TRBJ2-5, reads DTGVSQNPRHKITKRGQNVTFRCDPISEHNRLYWYRQTLGQGPEFLTYFQNEAQLEKSRLLSDRFSAERPKGSFSTLEIQRTEQGDSAMYLCAISGEETQYFGPGTRLLVL.